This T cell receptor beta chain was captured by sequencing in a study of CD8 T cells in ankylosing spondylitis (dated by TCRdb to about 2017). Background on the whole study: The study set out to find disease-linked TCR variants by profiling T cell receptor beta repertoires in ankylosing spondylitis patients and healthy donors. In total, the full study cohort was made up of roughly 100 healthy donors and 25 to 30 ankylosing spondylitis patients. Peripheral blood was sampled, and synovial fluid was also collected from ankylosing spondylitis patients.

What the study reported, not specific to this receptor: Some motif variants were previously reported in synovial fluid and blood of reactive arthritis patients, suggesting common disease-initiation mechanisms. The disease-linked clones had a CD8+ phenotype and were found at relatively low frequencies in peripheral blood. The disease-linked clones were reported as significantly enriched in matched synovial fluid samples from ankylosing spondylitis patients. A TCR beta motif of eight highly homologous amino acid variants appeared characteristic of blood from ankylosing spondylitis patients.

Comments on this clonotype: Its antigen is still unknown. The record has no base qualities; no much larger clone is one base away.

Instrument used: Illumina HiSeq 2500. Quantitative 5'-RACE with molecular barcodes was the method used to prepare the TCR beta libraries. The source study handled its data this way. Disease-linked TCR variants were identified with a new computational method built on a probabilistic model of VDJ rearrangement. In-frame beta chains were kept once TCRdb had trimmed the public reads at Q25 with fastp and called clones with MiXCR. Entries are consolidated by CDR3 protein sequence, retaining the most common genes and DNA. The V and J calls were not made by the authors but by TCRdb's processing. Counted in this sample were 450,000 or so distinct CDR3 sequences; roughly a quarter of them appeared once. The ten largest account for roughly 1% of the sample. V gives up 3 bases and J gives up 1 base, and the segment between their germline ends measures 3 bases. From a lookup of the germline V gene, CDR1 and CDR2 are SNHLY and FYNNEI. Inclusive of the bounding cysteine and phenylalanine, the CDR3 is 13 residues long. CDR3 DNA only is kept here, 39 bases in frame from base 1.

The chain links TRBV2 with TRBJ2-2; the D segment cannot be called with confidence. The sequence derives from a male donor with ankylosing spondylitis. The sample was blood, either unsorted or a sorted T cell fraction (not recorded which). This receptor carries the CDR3 CASSDENTGELFF. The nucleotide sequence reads TGTGCCAGCAGTGATGAGAACACCGGGGAGCTGTTTTTT. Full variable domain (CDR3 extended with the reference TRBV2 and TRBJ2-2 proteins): EPEVTQTPSHQVTQMGQEVILRCVPISNHLYFYWYRQILGQKVEFLVSFYNNEISEKSEIFDDQFSVERPDGSNFTLKIRSTKLEDSAMYFCASSDENTGELFFGEGSRLTVL.